This TCR beta chain was obtained from a study of T cells after yellow fever vaccination. Overall study context: Libraries from low-cell-number fractions were prepared with the SMART-Seq v4 Ultra Low Input RNA kit.

This clonotype has only a few counts. 5'RACE template switching produced TCR cDNA carrying a universal primer site and UMIs. TCRdb passed the 5' RACE reads through MiXCR, listing each CDR3 protein once. The table lists some 96,000 distinct CDR3 sequences, approximately 8.4% of them singletons. This CDR3 has 17 residues. V was shortened by 0 bases and J by 2 bases, with 18 bases between the two germline ends. Per the germline V gene, CDR1 is SQVTM and CDR2 is ANQGSEA. The clonotype comes from a man younger than 35 who received the YFV17D yellow fever vaccine. The material was CD8+ T cells not binding an NS4B(214-222) dextramer, sorted from PBMCs, obtained around 15 days after the first yellow fever vaccination. This chain joins TRBV29-1 and TRBJ2-3; D is uncertain. CDR3 sequence (DNA): TGCAGCGTTGAAGACCCCTTAGACGGCCGTACCACAGATACGCAGTATTTT. Protein sequence: CSVEDPLDGRTTDTQYF.